This TCR beta chain is drawn from a study of OX40 agonist ivuxolimab in advanced cancers. On the study more broadly: Dose-escalation subjects each had hepatocellular carcinoma, melanoma, renal cell or head and neck cancer.

Study outcomes and limitations: At doses 0.1 to 3.0 mg/kg, CD4+ and CD8+ clones expanded. Several nonresponders also turned out to have low normalized T-cell clonal expansion. Partial responders treated at 0.1-3.0 mg/kg exhibited clonal expansion among the lowest measured.

This CDR3 contains 15 residues. Per germline, CDR1 SGDLS and CDR2 YYNGEE. The ends were cut back, 4 bases at V and 0 bases at J, with 13 bases in the middle. Regarding this clone: Antigen: not known.

Produced via immunoSEQ multiplex PCR; TCRdb's table is partial and in-frame only. The sample contains about 49,000 clones, about 80% of which appear only once. The chain links TRBV9 to TRBJ1-2; no firm D call. The source material was CD4+ or CD8+ T cells sorted from blood, sampled in a trial of the OX40 agonist ivuxolimab. The TCR sequence derives from an adult with an advanced solid tumor such as melanoma, head and neck, liver or kidney cancer. The CDR3 loop reads CASSPEAVANYGYTF. CDR3 in DNA: TGTGCCAGCAGCCCAGAGGCGGTGGCTAACTATGGCTACACCTTC.